Below, 9 T cell receptor beta chains from the same sample are listed, as sequenced in a study of T cells in Graves' hyperthyroidism and ophthalmopathy. Amplification targeted TCR beta CDR3 regions from RNA transcripts. The study used the HTBI primer set for a first-round RT-PCR of the TCR CDR3. A single record per CDR3 protein comes from TCRdb applying MiXCR to the multiplex PCR reads. The sample consists of around 290,000 distinct CDR3 sequences, more than 15% of them appearing once. The material sequenced was blood. These TCRs come from a woman aged 60-70 years with Graves' ophthalmopathy.

This clonotype was observed a handful of times. The CDR3 bases are TGTGCCAGCACTCTAATAGCGGGTGGCACAGATACGCAGTATTTT. Its translation is CASTLIAGGTDTQYF. J is TRBJ2-3 and V is TRBV7-3; TRBD2 matches at 7 bases. The junction had 8 bases not matched to a gene; V was cut back by 7 bases and J by 1 base. The CDR3 sequence is 15 residues long. The germline CDR1 and CDR2 sequences are SGHTA and FQGTGA. The whole variable domain, remainder taken from reference TRBV7-3 and TRBJ2-3, is GAGVSQTPSNKVTEKGKYVELRCDPISGHTALYWYRQSLGQGPEFLIYFQGTGAADDSGLPNDRFFAVRPEGSVSTLKIQRTERGDSAVYLCASTLIAGGTDTQYFGPGTRLTVL.

This clonotype was recorded at least ten times. The V and J genes are TRBV6-1 and TRBJ1-2; D unresolved. The V end lost 10 bases, the J end lost 4 bases, and 16 bases lay between the germline ends. This CDR3 contains 13 residues. CDR1 and CDR2 from the germline V gene are MNHNS and SASEGT. For the CDR3, the DNA is TGTGCCACCTACCGAGGCAGTTCCTATGGCTACACCTTC. It specifies CATYRGSSYGYTF.

This clonotype was observed at least ten times. J is TRBJ1-2 and V is TRBV7-8, with D maybe TRBD1 (5 bases). Germline V lookup: CDR1 SGHVS, CDR2 FQNEAQ. V was pared by 0 bases and J by 7 bases, with 18 bases between. The CDR3 consists of 16 residues. The DNA for the CDR3 is TGTGCCAGCAGCTTAGCGAGTCAGGGTTACTCCTCTGGCTACACCTTC. Translating it yields CASSLASQGYSSGYTF.

The sample holds many counts of this clonotype. V gene TRBV7-9 combines with J gene TRBJ1-1; D unclear. Germline V gene sequence: CDR1 SEHNR, CDR2 FQNEAQ (reference sequence). The CDR3 has 12 amino acids. Trimming stripped 2 bases from V and 7 bases from J, with 8 bases between. CDR3 in amino acids: CASSLMALEAFF. The CDR3 DNA sequence: TGTGCCAGCAGCTTAATGGCCCTTGAAGCTTTCTTT.

This chain joins TRBV7-9 and TRBJ1-2; D might be TRBD1 (6 bases). The V gene's germline CDR1 is SEHNR and CDR2 FQNEAQ (reference sequence). Trimming pared 3 bases from V and 1 base from J, leaving 15 bases between. This CDR3 comprises 16 residues. CDR3 nucleotides: TGTGCCAGCAGCTTTCTTCTTCACAGGGATAACTATGGCTACACCTTC. It translates to CASSFLLHRDNYGYTF.

This clonotype was seen only once. The germline gene is not matched at one end of the junction; a read error may be the cause. This chain uses TRBV6-2 or TRBV6-3 with TRBJ2-5; D unresolved. Germline lookup yields CDR1 MNHEY and CDR2 SVGEGT. The CDR3 contains 12 residues. CDR3 protein: CASSVNQETLYF. The CDR3 nucleotides read TGTGCCAGCAGCGTTAACCAAGAGACCCTGTACTTC.

J is TRBJ2-7 and V is TRBV19; 8 bases line up with TRBD1. The CDR3 loop spans 16 amino acids. V lost 7 bases, J lost 3 bases, and 14 bases stayed unmatched. Germline CDR1 is LNHDA and CDR2 is SQIVND (reference sequence). For the CDR3, the DNA is TGTGCCAGTAACCCCCTTACCGGGACAGGTTACTACGAGCAGTACTTC. It translates to CASNPLTGTGYYEQYF.

This clonotype was seen many times. The rearrangement uses TRBV7-8 and TRBJ2-2; 9 bases map to TRBD2. Trimming at V came to 3 bases and at J to 0 bases, leaving 5 bases not matched to a gene. CDR1 SGHVS and CDR2 FQNEAQ come from the germline V gene. CDR3 size: 17 residues. CDR3 sequence (DNA): TGTGCCAGCAGCTTGCCCCTAGCGGGATCGAACACCGGGGAGCTGTTTTTT. It encodes CASSLPLAGSNTGELFF.

This clonotype has at least ten counts. The rearrangement uses TRBV12-3 or TRBV12-4 and TRBJ1-4, with D unresolved. V lost 3 bases to trimming and J lost 1 base, with 9 bases between them. The CDR3 length is 15 residues. The CDR3: CASSFLGLTNEKLFF. As DNA, the CDR3 is TGTGCCAGCAGTTTTTTGGGGTTAACTAATGAAAAACTGTTTTTT.